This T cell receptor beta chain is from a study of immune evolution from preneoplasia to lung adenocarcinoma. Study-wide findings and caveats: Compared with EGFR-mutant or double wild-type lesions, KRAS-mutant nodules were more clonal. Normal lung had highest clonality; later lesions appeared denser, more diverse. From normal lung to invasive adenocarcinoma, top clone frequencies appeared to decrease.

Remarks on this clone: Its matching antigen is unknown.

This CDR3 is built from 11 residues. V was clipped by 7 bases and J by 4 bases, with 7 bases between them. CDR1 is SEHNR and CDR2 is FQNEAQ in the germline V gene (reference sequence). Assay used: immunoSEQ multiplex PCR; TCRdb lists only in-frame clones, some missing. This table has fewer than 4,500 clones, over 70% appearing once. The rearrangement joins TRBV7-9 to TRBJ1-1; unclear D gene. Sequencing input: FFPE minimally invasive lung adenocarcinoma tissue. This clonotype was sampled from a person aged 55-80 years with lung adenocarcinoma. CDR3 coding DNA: TGTGCCAGCACCCACGGCACTGAAGCTTTCTTT. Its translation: CASTHGTEAFF.